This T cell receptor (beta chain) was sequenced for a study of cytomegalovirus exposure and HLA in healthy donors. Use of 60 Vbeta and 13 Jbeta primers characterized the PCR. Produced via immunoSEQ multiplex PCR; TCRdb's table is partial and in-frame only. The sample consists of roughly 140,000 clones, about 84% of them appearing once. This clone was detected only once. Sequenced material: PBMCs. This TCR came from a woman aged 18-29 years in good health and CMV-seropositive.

DNA for the CDR3: TGTGCCAGCAAGCGGGAGCCACAAGAGACCCAGTACTTC. Protein product: CASKREPQETQYF. The chain joins TRBV2 to TRBJ2-5, with 8 bases lining up with TRBD2. The CDR3 runs to 13 residues. Germline CDR1 reads SNHLY; CDR2 reads FYNNEI. J gave up 2 bases and V 7 bases, and 3 bases lay outside the gene matches.